Below are 26 T cell receptor beta chains sequenced from a single sample in a study of response to subunit inactivated influenza vaccine. TCRdb called the RT-PCR reads again in MiXCR, with one record for every CDR3 protein. This table holds hundreds of thousands of distinct CDR3 sequences, around a fifth found once. This sample comprised PBMCs from blood, obtained about 20 months after vaccination. The receptors were gathered from a man in his fifties or sixties who received an inactivated influenza vaccine.

The V gene is TRBV12-3 or TRBV12-4, the J gene TRBJ2-2; D gene unclear. The germline V and J ends were trimmed by 4 bases and 3 bases, with 18 bases remaining between them. This CDR3 is 17 amino acids long. The CDR3 region is CASSSATARTYTGELFF. As DNA, the CDR3 is TGTGCCAGCAGTTCAGCGACGGCTAGAACGTACACCGGGGAGCTGTTTTTT.

Many counts were recorded for this clonotype. The rearrangement uses TRBV15 and TRBJ1-2; weak D call: TRBD1 (5 bases). The CDR3 sequence is 15 residues long. Germline V lookup: CDR1 LNHNV, CDR2 YYDKDF (reference sequence). Trimming cost V 3 bases and J 0 bases, with 11 bases left between them. The DNA of the CDR3 is TGTGCCACCAGCAGCGGGGACGGATCTAACTATGGCTACACCTTC. This gives the protein CATSSGDGSNYGYTF. Complete variable domain (other parts from reference TRBV15 and TRBJ1-2): DAMVIQNPRYQVTQFGKPVTLSCSQTLNHNVMYWYQQKSSQAPKLLFHYYDKDFNNEADTPDNFQSRRPNTSFCFLDIRSPGLGDTAMYLCATSSGDGSNYGYTFGSGTRLTVV.

The V gene is TRBV6-2 or TRBV6-3, the J gene TRBJ2-3; 8 bases align to TRBD2. Trimming took 7 bases from V and 4 from J; bases not matched to a gene: 4. CDR1 is MNHEY and CDR2 is SVGEGT in the germline V gene. This CDR3 contains 13 residues. The CDR3 sequence is CASTLRGADTQYF. The CDR3 DNA sequence: TGTGCCAGCACTTTGCGGGGGGCAGATACGCAGTATTTT.

This clonotype was observed many times. The V and J genes are TRBV24-1 and TRBJ1-2; no reliable D call. The germline V and J ends were trimmed by 3 bases and 0 bases, with 7 bases remaining between them. The germline V gene has CDR1 KGHDR and CDR2 SFDVKD. CDR3 length: 14 amino acids. The CDR3 DNA follows: TGTGCCACCAGTGATCAGAAAGCTAACTATGGCTACACCTTC. This codes for CATSDQKANYGYTF.

This clonotype was seen more than once but under ten times. The DNA of the CDR3 is TGTGCCAGCAGACCCGGACAGGGCACTGAAGCTTTCTTT. Encoded protein: CASRPGQGTEAFF. The V gene is TRBV6-6, the J gene TRBJ1-1, with 8 positions matching TRBD1. After removal of 6 bases from V and 4 bases from J, the junction contained 4 bases not matched to a gene. Germline CDR1 and CDR2: MNHNY and SVGAGI (reference sequence). The CDR3 spans 13 residues.

The V call is TRBV29-1, the J call TRBJ2-3; D remains ambiguous. From germline, CDR1 is SQVTM and CDR2 ANQGSEA. V lost 4 bases to trimming and J lost 4 bases, with 3 bases between them. The CDR3 contains 10 residues. CDR3 nucleotide sequence: TGCAGCGTTGGGGCAGATACGCAGTATTTT. It specifies CSVGADTQYF.

There are a few counts of this clonotype. The rearrangement links TRBV5-6 to TRBJ1-5; 7 nucleotides line up with TRBD1. Germline V lookup: CDR1 SGHDT, CDR2 YYEEEE. J was trimmed by 0 bases and V by 0 bases; bases with no gene match: 6. The CDR3 contains 17 residues. The CDR3 DNA sequence: TGTGCCAGCAGCTTGGGACAGGGTGGATATAGCAATCAGCCCCAGCATTTT. Protein product: CASSLGQGGYSNQPQHF.

The chain recombines TRBV18 with TRBJ2-1; no reliable D call. CDR1 is KGHSH, CDR2 LQKENI, per germline. V was cut by 6 bases and J by 6 bases, with 12 bases left in between. The CDR3 spans 13 residues. The CDR3 DNA reads TGTGCCAGCTCGGGCCAACGGCTCAATGAGCAGTTCTTC. Translated, it gives CASSGQRLNEQFF.

This clonotype has more than one count but fewer than ten. CDR3 nucleotides: TGTGCCAGCAGTTTTAGTGAGAACACTGAAGCTTTCTTT. Amino acid sequence: CASSFSENTEAFF. The rearrangement links TRBV12-3 or TRBV12-4 to TRBJ1-1; no firm D call. This CDR3 is 13 amino acids long. Trimming removed 3 bases from V and 1 base from J, with 6 bases in between.

This clonotype was picked up a small number of times. The chain joins TRBV23-1 to TRBJ1-6; D is unresolved. TRBV23-1 falls under the ORF class, with uncertain function. V was pared by 4 bases and J by 8 bases, with 6 bases between. The CDR3 totals 12 residues. This chain's CDR3 is CASSPGHSPLHF. The CDR3 DNA is TGCGCCAGCAGTCCCGGGCATTCACCCCTCCACTTT.

There are a few counts of this clonotype. The CDR3 loop is CASRPDRSRAEAFF. CDR3 nucleotide sequence: TGTGCCAGCAGGCCAGACAGGTCGAGGGCTGAAGCTTTCTTT. The V and J genes are TRBV12-3 or TRBV12-4 and TRBJ1-1; the D gene is possibly TRBD1 (6 bases). This CDR3 is built from 14 residues. Trimming removed 6 bases from V and 6 bases from J, with 17 bases in between.

V is TRBV6-2 or TRBV6-3 and J is TRBJ1-5, with D tentatively TRBD1 (6 bases). Germline values: CDR1 MNHEY, CDR2 SVGEGT. This CDR3 spans 16 amino acids. V was clipped by 6 bases and J by 0 bases, with 15 bases between them. CDR3 nucleotide sequence: TGTGCCAGCAGACCACTGACAGGTAATAGCAATCAGCCCCAGCATTTT. It specifies CASRPLTGNSNQPQHF.

This sequence joins TRBV12-3 or TRBV12-4 and TRBJ2-3, with 9 bases aligning to TRBD1. Trimming took 1 base from V and 3 from J; bases not matched to a gene: 2. This CDR3 is 15 amino acids long. This chain's CDR3 is CASSLGTGVTDTQYF. In nucleotides, the CDR3 is TGTGCCAGCAGTTTAGGGACAGGGGTTACAGATACGCAGTATTTT.

In regard to this clonotype: The junction differs from germline at one of its ends, possibly a read error. The rearrangement links TRBV5-4 to TRBJ1-6, with D perhaps matching TRBD1 (6 bases). The CDR3 sequence is 17 residues long. Germline-derived CDR1 and CDR2 are SGHNT and YYREEE (reference sequence). CDR3 sequence: CASSPYRATLGNSPLHF. For the CDR3, the DNA is TGTGCCAGCAGCCCCTACAGGGCTACCTTGGGTAATTCGCCCCTCCACTTT.

The chain links TRBV19 to TRBJ2-1, with TRBD2 identical over 8 bases. The CDR3 is 15 amino acids. Germline loops: CDR1 LNHDA, CDR2 SQIVND (reference sequence). V lost 8 bases to trimming and J lost 4 bases; unmatched junction nucleotides: 10. The CDR3 loop reads CASSISGTRYNEQFF. DNA of the CDR3: TGTGCCAGTTCTATTAGCGGGACCCGATACAATGAGCAGTTCTTC.

V is TRBV4-2 and J is TRBJ1-1; no reliable D call. Trimming took 0 bases from V and 4 from J, leaving 12 bases between them. The CDR3 spans 15 residues. Germline V gene sequence: CDR1 LGHNA, CDR2 YNFKEQ. CDR3 nucleotide sequence: TGTGCCAGCAGCCAAGAGACTCAGGCCTCCACTGAAGCTTTCTTT. Its translation is CASSQETQASTEAFF.

This clonotype was detected only a few times. The J gene is TRBJ1-5, the V gene TRBV29-1, with D possibly being TRBD1 (5 bases). Germline V gives CDR1 SQVTM, CDR2 ANQGSEA. CDR3 length: 15 residues. The V and J ends lost 6 bases and 3 bases respectively, with 18 bases between them. CDR3 residues: CSVTTGDGTNQPQHF. The CDR3 DNA sequence: TGCAGCGTCACGACCGGGGACGGAACCAATCAGCCCCAGCATTTT.

V is TRBV7-3 and J is TRBJ2-2; 7 nucleotides align to TRBD2. The V segment lost 1 base and the J segment 4 bases; nucleotides outside the gene matches: 9. There are 17 residues in the CDR3. CDR1 SGHTA and CDR2 FQGTGA come from the germline V gene. CDR3 residues: CASSLSSSSGFTGELFF. For the CDR3, the DNA is TGTGCCAGCAGCTTAAGTAGCTCTAGCGGATTCACCGGGGAGCTGTTTTTT.

The genes are TRBV10-3 and TRBJ2-7; no definite D call. Looked up from germline, CDR1 is ENHRY and CDR2 is SYGVKD. The CDR3 sequence is 13 residues long. Trimming took off 10 bases at V and 3 bases at J, with 16 bases between the two ends. The DNA of the CDR3 is TGTGCCACCCATAGGGATAACCACTACGAGCAGTACTTC. Protein product: CATHRDNHYEQYF.

Worth noting for this clonotype: At one end, the junction sequence differs from germline, possibly due to a read error. The chain employs TRBV15 and TRBJ1-5, with D possibly TRBD1 on 5 matching bases. Looked up from germline, CDR1 is LNHNV and CDR2 is YYDKDF (reference sequence). The CDR3 length is 15 residues. The CDR3 reads CATSRGREGYQAQHF. The CDR3 DNA is TGTGCCACCAGCAGAGGCAGGGAGGGGTATCAGGCCCAGCATTTT.

The chain carries TRBV7-9 and TRBJ2-5; 8 positions match TRBD2. The V and J ends lost 7 bases and 1 base, in that order; junction bases with no gene match: 11. Germline values: CDR1 SEHNR, CDR2 FQNEAQ (reference sequence). The CDR3 sequence is 16 residues long. This CDR3 reads CASKAPGGARQETQYF. The DNA for the CDR3 is TGTGCCAGCAAGGCTCCGGGAGGGGCCCGCCAAGAGACCCAGTACTTC.

This clonotype showed up many times. V gene TRBV20-1 combines with J gene TRBJ1-1; D may be TRBD1 (6 bases). Germline CDR1 and CDR2: DFQATT and SNEGSKA (reference sequence). The CDR3 sequence is 16 residues long. V lost 0 bases, J lost 1 base, and 15 bases lay in between. The CDR3 sequence: CSARDEDRQRNTEAFF. The CDR3, as DNA: TGCAGTGCTAGAGATGAAGACAGGCAGAGGAACACTGAAGCTTTCTTT.

The CDR3 region is CASSIRQSNSPLHF. The DNA of the CDR3 is TGCGCCAGCAGCATTCGACAGAGTAATTCACCCCTCCACTTT. The chain joins TRBV5-1 to TRBJ1-6; D possibly corresponds to TRBD1 (5 bases). Trimming took 4 bases from V and 6 from J, leaving 11 bases between them. The CDR3 totals 14 residues. Germline CDR1 is SGHRS and CDR2 is YFSETQ.

The chain joins TRBV24-1 to TRBJ2-1, with D possibly TRBD2 on 6 matching bases. There are 15 residues in the CDR3. Germline lookup yields CDR1 KGHDR and CDR2 SFDVKD. The V gene lost 1 base and the J gene lost 3 bases, with 9 bases spanning the gap. The CDR3, as DNA: TGTGCCACCAGTGATTTCGGGGGAAACTACAATGAGCAGTTCTTC. This codes for CATSDFGGNYNEQFF.

V is TRBV20-1 and J is TRBJ1-5; 8 bases line up with TRBD1. After removal of 6 bases from V and 4 bases from J, the junction contained 20 bases not matched to a gene. The CDR3 runs to 18 residues. From germline, CDR1 is DFQATT and CDR2 SNEGSKA (reference sequence). The CDR3 DNA reads as TGCAGTGCCTCGCTATTCGGGACGGGACAGGCGGGAAATCAGCCCCAGCATTTT. This codes for CSASLFGTGQAGNQPQHF.

V usage is TRBV18 and J usage is TRBJ2-2; D unclear. The germline gives CDR1 KGHSH, CDR2 LQKENI. V dropped 2 bases and J dropped 6 bases, with 4 bases sitting between them. The length of the CDR3 is 12 residues. The CDR3 loop is CASSPGSGELFF. The CDR3 DNA is TGTGCCAGCTCACCAGGGTCCGGGGAGCTGTTTTTT. Full variable domain (rest looked up from reference TRBV18 and TRBJ2-2): NAGVMQNPRHLVRRRGQEARLRCSPMKGHSHVYWYRQLPEEGLKFMVYLQKENIIDESGMPKERFSAEFPKEGPSILRIQQVVRGDSAAYFCASSPGSGELFFGEGSRLTVL.